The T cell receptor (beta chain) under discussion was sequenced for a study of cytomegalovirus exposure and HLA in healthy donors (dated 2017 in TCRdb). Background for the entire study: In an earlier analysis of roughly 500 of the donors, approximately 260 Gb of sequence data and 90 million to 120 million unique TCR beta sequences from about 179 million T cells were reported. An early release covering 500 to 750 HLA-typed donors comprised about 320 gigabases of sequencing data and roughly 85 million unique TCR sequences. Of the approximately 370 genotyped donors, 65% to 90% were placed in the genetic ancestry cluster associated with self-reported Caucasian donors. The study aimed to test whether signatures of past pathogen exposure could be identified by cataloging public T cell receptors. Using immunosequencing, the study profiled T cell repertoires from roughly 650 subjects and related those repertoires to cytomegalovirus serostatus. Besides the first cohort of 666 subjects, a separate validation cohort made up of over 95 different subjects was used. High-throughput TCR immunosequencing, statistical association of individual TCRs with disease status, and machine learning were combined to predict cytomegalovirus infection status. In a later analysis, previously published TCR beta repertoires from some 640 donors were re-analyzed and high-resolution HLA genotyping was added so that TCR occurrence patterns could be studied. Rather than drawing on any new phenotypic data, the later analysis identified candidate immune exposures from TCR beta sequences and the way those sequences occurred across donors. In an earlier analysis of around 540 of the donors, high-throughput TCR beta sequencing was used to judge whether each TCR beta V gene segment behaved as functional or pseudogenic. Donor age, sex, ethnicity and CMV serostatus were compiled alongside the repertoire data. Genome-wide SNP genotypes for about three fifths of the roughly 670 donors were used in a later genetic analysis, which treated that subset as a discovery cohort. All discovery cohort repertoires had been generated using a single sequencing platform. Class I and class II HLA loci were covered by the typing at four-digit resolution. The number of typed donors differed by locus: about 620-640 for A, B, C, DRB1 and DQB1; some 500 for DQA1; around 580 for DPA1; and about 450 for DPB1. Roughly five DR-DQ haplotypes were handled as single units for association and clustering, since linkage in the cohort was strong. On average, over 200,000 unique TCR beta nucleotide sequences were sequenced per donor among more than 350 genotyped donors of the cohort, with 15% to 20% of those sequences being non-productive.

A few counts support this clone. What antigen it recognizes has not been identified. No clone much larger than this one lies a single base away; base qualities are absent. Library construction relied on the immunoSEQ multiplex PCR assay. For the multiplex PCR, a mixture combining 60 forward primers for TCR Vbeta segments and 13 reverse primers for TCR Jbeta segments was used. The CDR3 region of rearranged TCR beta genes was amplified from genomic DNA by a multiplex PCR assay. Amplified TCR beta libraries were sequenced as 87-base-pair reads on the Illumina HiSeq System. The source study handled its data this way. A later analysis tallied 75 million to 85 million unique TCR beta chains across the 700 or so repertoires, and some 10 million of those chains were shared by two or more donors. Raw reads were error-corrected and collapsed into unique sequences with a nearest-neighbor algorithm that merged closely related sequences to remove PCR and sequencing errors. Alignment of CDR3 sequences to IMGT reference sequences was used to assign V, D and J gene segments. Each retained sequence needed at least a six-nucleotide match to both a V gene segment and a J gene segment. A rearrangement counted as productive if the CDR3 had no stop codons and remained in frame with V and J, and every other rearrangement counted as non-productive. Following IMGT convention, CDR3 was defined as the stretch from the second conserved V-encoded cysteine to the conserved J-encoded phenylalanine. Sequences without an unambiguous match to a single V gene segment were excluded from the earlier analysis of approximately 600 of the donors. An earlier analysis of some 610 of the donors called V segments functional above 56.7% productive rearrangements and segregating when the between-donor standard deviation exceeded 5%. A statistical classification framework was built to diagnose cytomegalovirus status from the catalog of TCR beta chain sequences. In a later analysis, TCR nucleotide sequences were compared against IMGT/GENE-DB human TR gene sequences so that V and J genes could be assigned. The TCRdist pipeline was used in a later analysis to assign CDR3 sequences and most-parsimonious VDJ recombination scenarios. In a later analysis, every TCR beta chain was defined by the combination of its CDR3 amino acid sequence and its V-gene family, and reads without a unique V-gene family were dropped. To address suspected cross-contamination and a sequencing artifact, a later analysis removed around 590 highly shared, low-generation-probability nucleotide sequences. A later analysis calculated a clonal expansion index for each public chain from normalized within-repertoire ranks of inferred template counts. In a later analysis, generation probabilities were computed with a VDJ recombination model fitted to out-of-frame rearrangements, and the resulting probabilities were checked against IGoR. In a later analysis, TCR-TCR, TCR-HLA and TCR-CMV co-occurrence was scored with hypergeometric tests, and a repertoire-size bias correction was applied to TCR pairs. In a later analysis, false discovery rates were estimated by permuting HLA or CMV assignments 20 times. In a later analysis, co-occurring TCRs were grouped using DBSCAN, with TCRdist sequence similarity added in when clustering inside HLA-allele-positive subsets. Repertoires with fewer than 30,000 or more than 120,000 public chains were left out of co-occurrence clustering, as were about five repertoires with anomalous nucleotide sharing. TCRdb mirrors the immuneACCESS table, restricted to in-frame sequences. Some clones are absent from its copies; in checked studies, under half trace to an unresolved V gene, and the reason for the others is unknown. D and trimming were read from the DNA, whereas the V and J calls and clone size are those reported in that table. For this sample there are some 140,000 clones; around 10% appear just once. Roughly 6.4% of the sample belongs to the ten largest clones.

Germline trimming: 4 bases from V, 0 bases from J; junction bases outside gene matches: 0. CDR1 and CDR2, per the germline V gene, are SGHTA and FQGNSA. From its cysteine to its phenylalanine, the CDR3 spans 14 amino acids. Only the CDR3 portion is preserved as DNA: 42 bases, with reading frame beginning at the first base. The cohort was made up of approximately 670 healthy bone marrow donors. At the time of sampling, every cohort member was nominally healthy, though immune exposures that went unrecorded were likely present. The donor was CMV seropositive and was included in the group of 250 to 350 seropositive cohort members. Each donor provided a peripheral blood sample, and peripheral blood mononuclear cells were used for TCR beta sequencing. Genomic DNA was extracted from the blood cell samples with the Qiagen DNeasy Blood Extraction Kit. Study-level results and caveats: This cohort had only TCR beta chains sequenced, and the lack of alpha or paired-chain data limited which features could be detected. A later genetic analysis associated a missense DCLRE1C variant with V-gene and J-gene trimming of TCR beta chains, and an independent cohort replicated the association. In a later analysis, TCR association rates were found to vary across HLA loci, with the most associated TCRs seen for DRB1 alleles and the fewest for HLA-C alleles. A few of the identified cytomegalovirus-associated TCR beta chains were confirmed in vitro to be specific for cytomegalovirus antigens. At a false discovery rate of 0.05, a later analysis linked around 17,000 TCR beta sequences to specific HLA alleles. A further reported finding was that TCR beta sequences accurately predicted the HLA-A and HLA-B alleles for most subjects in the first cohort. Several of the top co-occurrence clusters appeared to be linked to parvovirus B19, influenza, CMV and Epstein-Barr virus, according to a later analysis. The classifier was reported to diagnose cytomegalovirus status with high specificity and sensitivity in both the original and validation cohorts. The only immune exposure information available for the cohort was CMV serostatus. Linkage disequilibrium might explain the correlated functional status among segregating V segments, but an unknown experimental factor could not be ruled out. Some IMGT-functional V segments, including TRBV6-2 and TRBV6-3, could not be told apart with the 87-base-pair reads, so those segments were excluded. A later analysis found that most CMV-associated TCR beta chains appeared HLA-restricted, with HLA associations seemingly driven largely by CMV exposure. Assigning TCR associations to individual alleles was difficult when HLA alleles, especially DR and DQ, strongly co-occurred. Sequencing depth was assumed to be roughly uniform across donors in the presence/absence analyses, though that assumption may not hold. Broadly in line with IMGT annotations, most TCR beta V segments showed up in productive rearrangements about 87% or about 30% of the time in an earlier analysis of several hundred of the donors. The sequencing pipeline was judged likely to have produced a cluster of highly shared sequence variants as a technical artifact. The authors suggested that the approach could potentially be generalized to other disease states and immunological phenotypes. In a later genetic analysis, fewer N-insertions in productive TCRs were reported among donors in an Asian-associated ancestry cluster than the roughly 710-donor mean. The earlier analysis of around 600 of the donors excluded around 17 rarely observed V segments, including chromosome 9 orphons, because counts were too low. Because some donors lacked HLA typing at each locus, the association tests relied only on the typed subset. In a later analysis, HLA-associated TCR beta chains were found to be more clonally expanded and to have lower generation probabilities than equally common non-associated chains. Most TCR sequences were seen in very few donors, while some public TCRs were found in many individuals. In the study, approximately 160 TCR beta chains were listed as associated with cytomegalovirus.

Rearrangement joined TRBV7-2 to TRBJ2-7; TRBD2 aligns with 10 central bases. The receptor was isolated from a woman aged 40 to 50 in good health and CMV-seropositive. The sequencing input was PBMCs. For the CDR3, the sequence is CASSSSGGSYEQYF. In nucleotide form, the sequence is TGTGCCAGCAGCTCTAGCGGGGGCTCCTACGAGCAGTACTTC.